Sequencing of this TCR beta chain was carried out in a study of T cells after yellow fever vaccination. Germline CDR1 reads SGHTA; CDR2 reads FQGNSA. The CDR3 runs 13 residues. The ends were cut back, 3 bases at V and 10 bases at J, with 15 bases in the middle. Researchers made TCR cDNA using 5'RACE template switching, and this step added a universal primer site and UMIs. TCRdb passed the 5' RACE reads through MiXCR, listing each CDR3 protein once. This sample carries about 320,000 distinct CDR3 sequences, around 4.5% of them seen once, and the ten largest clones take approximately 19%. Specimen: PBMCs, collected 15 days after the yellow fever booster vaccination. The V call is TRBV7-2, the J call TRBJ2-5, with D perhaps matching TRBD1 (7 bases). This clonotype originated in a man between 18 and 35 years old who received the YFV17D yellow fever vaccine. The CDR3 region is CASSFSRGVGQYF. CDR3 in DNA: TGTGCCAGCAGCTTTTCCAGGGGGGTGGGCCAGTACTTC.